The 14 T cell receptor beta chains in this list originate from one sample, sequenced in a study of CD8 T cells in ankylosing spondylitis (dated by TCRdb to the late 2010s). The library was produced with 5' RACE. TCRdb lists the instrument as Illumina HiSeq 2500. TCRdb's own reprocessing of the public reads used fastp at Q25 and MiXCR and kept productive beta chains. Under each unique CDR3 protein, matching rows form one entry showing the most common genes and DNA. Across this sample there are about 96,000 distinct CDR3 sequences, with roughly 30% seen only once. 45% to 65% of the sample belongs to the ten largest clones. The sequencing sample was made of blood, either unsorted or a sorted T cell fraction (not recorded which). These TCRs come from a male donor with ankylosing spondylitis or in good health (not recorded which).

In its sample, this clonotype was seen a few times. This sequence joins TRBV27 and TRBJ2-7, with a weak D call TRBD2 (5 bases). The CDR3 runs to 17 residues. Germline V CDR1 and CDR2: MNHEY, SMNVEV (reference sequence). V was clipped by 2 bases and J by 3 bases, with 20 bases between them. The CDR3 bases are TGTGCCAGCAGTTTAGGCCTGGAGCAGGAGGATAACTACGAGCAGTACGTC. This gives the protein CASSLGLEQEDNYEQYV.

The chain has TRBV20-1 and TRBJ1-4, with D tentatively TRBD1 (5 bases). Germline assignment: CDR1 DFQATT and CDR2 SNEGSKA (reference sequence). The CDR3 has 16 amino acids. Trimming cost V 2 bases and J 4 bases, with 17 bases left between them. CDR3 sequence reads: CSARPNLDRYNEKLFF. As DNA, the CDR3 is TGCAGTGCTAGACCCAACTTAGACAGATATAATGAAAAACTGTTTTTT.

This clonotype was recorded once. The CDR3 region is CASSQQGWTTEAFF. DNA of the CDR3: TGTGCCAGCAGTCAACAGGGTTGGACCACTGAAGCTTTCTTT. The J gene is TRBJ1-1, the V gene TRBV12-3 or TRBV12-4; TRBD1 might be the D (6 bases). This CDR3 is built from 14 residues. V gave up 5 bases and J gave up 4 bases, with 14 bases separating them.

The chain is built from TRBV18 and TRBJ1-1, with D tentatively TRBD1 (5 bases). Germline CDR1 reads KGHSH; CDR2 reads LQKENI. CDR3 length: 13 amino acids. The V and J ends lost 2 bases and 8 bases respectively, with 12 bases between them. CDR3 DNA: TGTGCCAGCTCACCAATTACAGGCCAGGAAGCTTTCTTT. This codes for CASSPITGQEAFF.

This clonotype came up a few times. The J gene is TRBJ1-1, the V gene TRBV5-5; 11 nucleotides match TRBD1. The CDR3 consists of 16 residues. V trimming: 4 bases; J trimming: 6 bases; junction bases outside the gene matches: 11. Germline V gives CDR1 SGHKS, CDR2 YYEKEE (reference sequence). The CDR3 here is CASSPGGGQGASEAFF. CDR3 bases: TGTGCCAGCAGCCCGGGAGGCGGACAGGGGGCGTCTGAAGCTTTCTTT.

This clonotype appeared a few times. J is TRBJ2-1 and V is TRBV20-1, with 11 positions matching TRBD2. CDR1 is DFQATT and CDR2 is SNEGSKA in the germline V gene (reference sequence). V was clipped by 3 bases and J by 5 bases; unmatched bases: 9. The CDR3 runs to 16 residues. The CDR3 reads CSASPFSGRAHNEQFF. Here the CDR3 DNA reads TGCAGTGCTAGTCCCTTTAGCGGGAGGGCTCACAATGAGCAGTTCTTC.

This clonotype was picked up a small number of times. The chain combines TRBV12-3 or TRBV12-4 with TRBJ2-7; maybe TRBD1 (5 bases). This CDR3 has 16 residues. Trimming cost V 1 base and J 0 bases, with 13 bases left between them. In nucleotides, the CDR3 is TGTGCCAGCAGTTTAGTGGGCAGGGCCAGCTCCTACGAGCAGTACGTC. Translated, it gives CASSLVGRASSYEQYV.

In its sample, this clonotype was seen a few times. This sequence joins TRBV7-8 and TRBJ1-6, with 9 positions matching TRBD1. There are 14 residues in the CDR3. Germline-derived CDR1 and CDR2 are SGHVS and FQNEAQ. Trimming removed 3 bases from V and 7 bases from J; junction bases left unmatched: 1. The CDR3 coding sequence is TGTGCCAGCAGCTTTGGACAGGGGAATTCACCCCTCCACTTT. Protein: CASSFGQGNSPLHF.

In this sample, this clonotype turned up a few times. The V call is TRBV20-1, the J call TRBJ2-1; 7 bases fit TRBD2. Germline values: CDR1 DFQATT, CDR2 SNEGSKA (reference sequence). The CDR3 loop spans 14 amino acids. The V and J ends lost 1 base and 6 bases, in that order; junction bases with no gene match: 6. CDR3 coding DNA: TGCAGTGCTAGAGCGCGGGAGCGGCGCAATGAGCAGTTCTTC. Translated, it gives CSARARERRNEQFF.

The V and J genes are TRBV10-3 and TRBJ2-2; tentative D call: TRBD1 (6 bases). Between the trimmed V and J ends, which lost 3 bases and 1 base, there was a span of 12 bases. Germline CDR1 ENHRY, CDR2 SYGVKD. This CDR3 spans 16 amino acids. The CDR3 loop is CAISERTARNTGELFF. For the CDR3, the DNA is TGTGCCATCAGTGAAAGGACAGCGAGGAACACCGGGGAGCTGTTTTTT.

The chain links TRBV24-1 to TRBJ2-3; 9 nucleotides match TRBD2. V lost 5 bases, J lost 3 bases, and 5 bases stayed unmatched. Germline CDR1 and CDR2: KGHDR and SFDVKD. The CDR3 loop spans 15 amino acids. The CDR3: CATSVLAGSTDTQYF. In DNA form, the CDR3 reads TGTGCCACCAGTGTTCTAGCGGGGAGTACAGATACGCAGTATTTT.

The chain recombines TRBV5-1 with TRBJ1-1, with TRBD1 matching 7 bases. This CDR3 contains 15 residues. Germline V gene lookup returns CDR1 SGHRS and CDR2 YFSETQ. Trimming removed 3 bases from V and 7 bases from J; junction bases left unmatched: 12. CDR3 in amino acids: CASSSQSGTAVEAFF. In DNA, the CDR3 is TGCGCCAGCAGCTCTCAGAGCGGGACAGCTGTTGAAGCTTTCTTT.

V and J are TRBV6-1 and TRBJ2-3; the D gene could be TRBD1 or TRBD2 (6 bases each). This CDR3 has 14 amino acids. V shed 5 bases and J shed 8 bases, with 17 bases lying between them. CDR1 and CDR2 from the germline V gene are MNHNS and SASEGT. The CDR3 protein is CASSRRQAGGTQYF. As DNA, the CDR3 is TGTGCCAGCAGTCGCCGACAGGCCGGGGGTACGCAGTATTTT.

Comments on this clonotype: A read error may account for a junction end that differs from germline. The CDR3 bases are TGCAGTGCCAGAGGAGGTGCCAGGGCGACAGATACGCAGTATTTT. It translates to CSARGGARATDTQYF. The chain uses TRBV20-1 and TRBJ2-3, with D perhaps matching TRBD1 or TRBD2 (5 bases each). The germline V gene has CDR1 DFQATT and CDR2 SNEGSKA (reference sequence). The CDR3 runs 15 residues.